The clone carrying this T cell receptor beta chain was seen once. As yet, its antigen is unknown. A modified ARM-PCR protocol with three rounds of nested PCR amplified TCRbeta. TCRdb itself ran the multiplex PCR reads through MiXCR, one entry per CDR3 protein. Among about 200,000 distinct CDR3 sequences, 60% to 75% were seen once, and the ten largest hold around 25%. The data derive from a study of tumor and adjacent non-tumor tissue in lung cancer. General study findings and limits: Compared with tumor, normal lung showed significantly lower TCR diversity.

This CDR3 has 14 amino acids. The V gene lost 9 bases and the J gene lost 8 bases, with 22 bases spanning the gap. Germline V CDR1 and CDR2: SGHAT, FQDESV (reference sequence). RNA was extracted from bulk tissue without any cell sorting. This chain connects TRBV11-1 to TRBJ2-5; D is ambiguous. Sequenced: lung tumor tissue. The TCR sequence derives from a man aged 60-69 years with non-small cell lung cancer. Here the CDR3 DNA reads TGTGCCAGGAACTTTACACCGGGTGGAGAAACCCAGTACTTC. Its translation is CARNFTPGGETQYF. Complete variable domain (other parts from reference TRBV11-1 and TRBJ2-5): EAEVAQSPRYKITEKSQAVAFWCDPISGHATLYWYRQILGQGPELLVQFQDESVVDDSQLPKDRFSAERLKGVDSTLKIQPAELGDSAMYLCARNFTPGGETQYFGPGTRLLVL.